The present entry profiles one TCR beta chain with its context. This clonotype was recorded a few times. It lacks a known antigen. Base qualities were left out, and no much larger clone turns up one base away. Explained via the paper, the treatment or condition label denotes: live attenuated yellow fever vaccine strain. A standard Ficoll-Paque protocol was used to isolate PBMCs from peripheral blood. Dynabeads CD4 and CD8 positive selection kits were used to isolate the CD4 and CD8 T-cell fractions. RNA was extracted with TriZol from bulk PBMCs, CD4 and CD8 fractions, and dextramer-positive and dextramer-negative fractions. The V end loses 1 base and the J end loses 4 bases, and a stretch of 16 bases separates them. The germline V gene encodes CDR1 LGHNT and CDR2 FRNRAP. The CDR3, cysteine through phenylalanine, is 16 amino acids long. Only the CDR3 part of the read is kept: 48 bases, read in frame from the first base.

The data were taken from a study of T cells after yellow fever vaccination (dated by TCRdb to between 2017 and 2020). Broadly, across the study: The SMART-Seq v4 Ultra Low Input RNA kit was used to prepare libraries from fractions with low cell numbers. Bulk PBMC replicates and cell subsets were isolated from blood drawn at multiple timepoints before and after both primary and secondary immunization. To track T-cell clones before and after primary and booster YFV17D yellow fever vaccination, bulk TCR alpha and beta repertoires were sequenced longitudinally. Two healthy male donors, one aged 18 to 30 and one aged 30 to 40 years, were included in the cohort. The paper as a whole reports these results and caveats: Because the study included only a couple of donors, the extent to which the findings can be generalized is limited. A small fraction of clonotypes showed up in both the CD4 and CD8 compartments, probably as a result of convergent recombination. Compared with the primary T-cell response, the secondary T-cell response was faster but weaker, reaching its peak on day 5 rather than on day 15. Most clones expanded after primary vaccination were re-detected after the booster (approximately 95% of CD4 and around 86% of CD8), suggesting broad memory maintenance. FACS-sorted repertoires could contain abundant contaminating clonotypes from the bulk population, so computational filtering was required.

Sequencing relied on an Illumina NovaSeq 6000. Synthesis of TCR cDNA relied on 5'RACE template switching, a step that introduced a universal primer site along with unique molecular identifiers. Priming for cDNA synthesis came from both the TCR alpha and TCR beta constant segments. Library amplification involved two PCR steps, and the second step added sample barcodes and sequencing adapters. Libraries were sequenced on Illumina HiSeq 2500 (2x100 bp) or NovaSeq (2x150 bp). In the original analysis: MIGEC was used to demultiplex reads and collapse the reads into UMI consensus sequences, and MiXCR was used for V(D)J alignment. Vaccine-responding clonotypes were defined with edgeR using replicate PBMC samples, requiring FDR below 0.01 and a log2 fold change above 5 up to day 15. Bulk clonotypes were assigned CD4 or CD8 identity according to which sequenced CD4 or CD8 repertoire held them at higher abundance. TCRdb's own reprocessing of the public reads used fastp at Q25 and MiXCR and kept productive beta chains. A single entry per CDR3 protein holds the most common genes and DNA from its merged rows. In this record, the V and J calls reflect TCRdb's handling and not the investigators' own analysis. The sample contains about 170,000 distinct CDR3 sequences, about 10% of them found a single time. The ten most abundant clones make up about 38% of the sample.

The chain couples TRBV12-5 to TRBJ1-1, with a weak D call of TRBD1 (5 bases match). This material consisted of CD8+ T cells sorted from PBMCs, taken 15 days after the yellow fever booster vaccination. The TCR sequence derives from a man between 18 and 35 years old who received the YFV17D yellow fever vaccine. The CDR3 region reads CASGLAPVGLGTEAFF. The DNA reads as follows: TGTGCTAGTGGTTTGGCCCCAGTGGGGCTGGGCACTGAAGCTTTCTTT. The entire variable domain, with the stretches around the CDR3 drawn from the reference TRBV12-5 and TRBJ1-1 proteins, is DARVTQTPRHKVTEMGQEVTMRCQPILGHNTVFWYRQTMMQGLELLAYFRNRAPLDDSGMPKDRFSAEMPDATLATLKIQPSEPRDSAVYFCASGLAPVGLGTEAFFGQGTRLTVV.